Below, 26 T cell receptor beta chains from the same sample are listed, as sequenced in a study of blood T cell repertoires in COVID-19. Produced via immunoSEQ multiplex PCR; TCRdb's table is partial and in-frame only. The profile shows under 200,000 clones, 83% of them singletons. The sequenced sample was peripheral blood. The receptors were gathered from a woman aged 80 or older with acute or convalescent COVID-19.

The chain has TRBV28 and TRBJ2-5; 7 bases match TRBD1. The CDR3 totals 13 residues. The ends lost 6 bases at V and 0 bases at J; junction bases unmatched: 1. Per the germline V gene, CDR1 is MDHEN and CDR2 is SYDVKM. Here the CDR3 reads CASSDRDQETQYF. As DNA, the CDR3 is TGTGCCAGCAGCGACAGGGACCAAGAGACCCAGTACTTC.

The chain joins TRBV9 to TRBJ1-5; D gene ambiguous. In germline, CDR1 is SGDLS, CDR2 YYNGEE. CDR3 length: 13 residues. The V gene lost 1 base and the J gene lost 0 bases, with 2 bases spanning the gap. The CDR3 coding sequence is TGTGCCAGCAGCGTACATAGCAATCAGCCCCAGCATTTT. This gives the protein CASSVHSNQPQHF.

The chain has TRBV5-4 and TRBJ2-5, with 11 bases fitting TRBD1. CDR1 and CDR2 from the germline V gene are SGHNT and YYREEE (reference sequence). Trimming cost V 4 bases and J 4 bases; bases outside gene matches: 15. This CDR3 is 18 amino acids long. CDR3 loop: CASSPLRGGQGGGETQYF. The CDR3 DNA follows: TGTGCCAGCAGCCCACTACGAGGGGGACAGGGGGGAGGAGAGACCCAGTACTTC. The variable domain in full, with the rest retrieved from reference TRBV5-4 and TRBJ2-5, is ETGVTQSPTHLIKTRGQQVTLRCSSQSGHNTVSWYQQALGQGPQFIFQYYREEENGRGNFPPRFSGLQFPNYSSELNVNALELDDSALYLCASSPLRGGQGGGETQYFGPGTRLLVL.

The chain is built from TRBV24-1 and TRBJ1-5; possibly TRBD1 for D (6 bases). Deletions cut 2 bases from V and 4 bases from J, with 14 bases between. Germline CDR1 KGHDR, CDR2 SFDVKD. This CDR3 region has 16 residues. The CDR3 DNA reads as TGTGCCACCAGTGATTCGCGCAGGGGAGATAATCAGCCCCAGCATTTT. Its translation is CATSDSRRGDNQPQHF.

The CDR3 nucleotides are TGCGCCAGCAGCTTGGATCAGGCCATGCCTTCCGGGGAGCTGTTTTTT. Translating it yields CASSLDQAMPSGELFF. This chain uses TRBV5-1 with TRBJ2-2; D gene unclear. The CDR3 is made up of 16 amino acids. Germline CDR1 SGHRS, CDR2 YFSETQ. V was pared by 0 bases and J by 6 bases, with 15 bases between.

This clone has more than one count but fewer than ten. CDR3 residues: CASSIGFRDTIYF. The CDR3 region has the DNA TGTGCCAGTAGTATTGGATTCCGGGACACCATATATTTT. This chain links TRBV19 with TRBJ1-3; unclear D gene. This CDR3 spans 13 amino acids. Trimming shortened V by 3 bases and J by 8 bases, and 11 bases separated the two germline ends. Per the germline V gene, CDR1 is LNHDA and CDR2 is SQIVND (reference sequence).

CDR3 protein: CATSDSGAGNTIYF. The CDR3 region has the DNA TGTGCCACCAGTGATTCAGGGGCAGGAAACACCATATATTTT. V is TRBV24-1 and J is TRBJ1-3, with D perhaps matching TRBD1 (6 bases). The germline V and J ends were trimmed by 2 bases and 4 bases, with 8 bases remaining between them. Germline assignment: CDR1 KGHDR and CDR2 SFDVKD. CDR3 length: 14 amino acids.

This clone was found a few times. This chain connects TRBV7-7 to TRBJ2-5; 11 bases are a match to TRBD2. CDR1 is SSHAT, CDR2 FNYEAQ, per germline (reference sequence). The CDR3 runs 15 residues. V lost 5 bases to trimming and J lost 1 base; unmatched junction nucleotides: 3. Here the CDR3 reads CASSTGTSGQETQYF. CDR3 bases: TGTGCCAGCAGCACCGGGACTAGCGGCCAAGAGACCCAGTACTTC.

The chain uses TRBV28 and TRBJ2-2, with 9 bases that match TRBD1. The CDR3 sequence is 15 residues long. CDR1 and CDR2 (germline): MDHEN, SYDVKM. Trimming took 6 bases from V and 4 from J; bases not matched to a gene: 6. CDR3 loop: CASSPGQGRTGELFF. The DNA of the CDR3 is TGTGCCAGCAGCCCGGGACAGGGTCGCACCGGGGAGCTGTTTTTT.

The rearrangement joins TRBV9 to TRBJ2-3; 10 bases fit TRBD1. The CDR3 sequence is 14 residues long. The ends lost 4 bases at V and 6 bases at J; junction bases unmatched: 5. Per the germline V gene, CDR1 is SGDLS and CDR2 is YYNGEE. CDR3: CASSRGGQGDTQYF. CDR3 nucleotide sequence: TGTGCCAGCAGCCGTGGGGGACAGGGGGATACGCAGTATTTT.

The chain joins TRBV28 to TRBJ1-2; 7 nucleotides match TRBD1. CDR3 length: 15 amino acids. Germline loops: CDR1 MDHEN, CDR2 SYDVKM. The trim removed 6 bases at V and 2 bases at J, leaving 9 bases unmatched. The CDR3: CASRYKQGSNYGYTF. As DNA, the CDR3 is TGTGCCAGCAGGTATAAACAGGGGTCCAACTATGGCTACACCTTC.

The J gene is TRBJ2-7, the V gene TRBV5-6; 8 positions agree with TRBD1. CDR1 is SGHDT, CDR2 YYEEEE, per germline. This CDR3 region has 14 residues. V was pared by 4 bases and J by 3 bases, with 6 bases of the junction left unmatched. In DNA form, the CDR3 reads TGTGCCAGCAGCCCCCTACAGGGGGTCTACGAGCAGTACTTC. It encodes CASSPLQGVYEQYF.

V is TRBV6-2 or TRBV6-3 and J is TRBJ1-4; 10 bases agree with TRBD1. After removal of 2 bases from V and 5 bases from J, the junction contained 11 bases not matched to a gene. CDR1 and CDR2 (germline): MNHEY, SVGEGT. This CDR3 is built from 18 residues. CDR3: CASSYPPGQGMRNEKLFF. In DNA, the CDR3 is TGTGCCAGCAGTTACCCACCGGGACAGGGGATGCGCAATGAAAAACTGTTTTTT.

The chain carries TRBV6-2 or TRBV6-3 and TRBJ2-3, with TRBD1 as a possible D gene (5 bases). Trimming pared 5 bases from V and 6 bases from J, leaving 15 bases between. Germline-derived CDR1 and CDR2 are MNHEY and SVGEGT. The CDR3 extends over 14 amino acids. The CDR3 loop is CASSPQALDDTQYF. Here the CDR3 DNA reads TGTGCCAGCAGTCCACAGGCCCTGGATGATACGCAGTATTTT.

This clone was recorded a few times. This chain joins TRBV11-2 and TRBJ1-6; D is perhaps TRBD1 (6 bases). This CDR3 has 15 residues. Germline values: CDR1 SGHAT, CDR2 FQNNGV. V lost 0 bases and J 10 bases, leaving 13 bases between the germline ends. Here the CDR3 reads CASSLEANRDSPLHF. CDR3 DNA: TGTGCCAGCAGCTTAGAGGCCAACAGGGACTCACCCCTCCACTTT.

V gene TRBV2 combines with J gene TRBJ2-2, with no clear D. Germline V gene lookup returns CDR1 SNHLY and CDR2 FYNNEI. V was cut by 1 base and J by 6 bases, with 3 bases left in between. The CDR3 contains 12 residues. The CDR3 DNA sequence: TGTGCCAGCAGTGAAGGGCCCGGGGAGCTGTTTTTT. This encodes CASSEGPGELFF.

The CDR3 loop is CASSSGTFNSNQPQHF. In nucleotides, the CDR3 is TGTGCCAGCAGCTCCGGGACATTCAATAGCAATCAGCCCCAGCATTTT. The chain carries TRBV3-1 (or the pseudogene TRBV3-2) and TRBJ1-5; tentative D call: TRBD1 (6 bases). The CDR3 has 16 residues. CDR1 and CDR2 from the germline V gene are LGHDT and YNNKEL (reference sequence). Trimming stripped 5 bases from V and 0 bases from J, with 14 bases between.

J is TRBJ1-4 and V is TRBV5-1; TRBD1 matches 9 bases. The trim removed 4 bases at V and 1 base at J, leaving 5 bases unmatched. The germline gives CDR1 SGHRS, CDR2 YFSETQ. CDR3 size: 16 residues. The CDR3 here is CASSPGTGRTNEKLFF. The CDR3 DNA reads as TGCGCCAGCAGCCCTGGGACAGGGCGAACTAATGAAAAACTGTTTTTT. Supplemented by reference TRBV5-1 and TRBJ1-4, the full variable domain reads KAGVTQTPRYLIKTRGQQVTLSCSPISGHRSVSWYQQTPGQGLQFLFEYFSETQRNKGNFPGRFSGRQFSNSRSEMNVSTLELGDSALYLCASSPGTGRTNEKLFFGSGTQLSVL.

The chain links TRBV4-1 to TRBJ2-1; the match to TRBD2 covers 8 bases. The CDR3 is 14 amino acids. Germline assignment: CDR1 MGHRA and CDR2 YSYEKL. With V trimmed by 3 bases and J by 7 bases, 5 bases remained unmatched. In DNA form, the CDR3 reads TGCGCCAGCAGCCACTACGGGGGGGGGAATGAGCAGTTCTTC. It yields the protein CASSHYGGGNEQFF.

CDR3 in amino acids: CSASGGAYEQYF. In DNA form, the CDR3 reads TGCAGCGCATCAGGGGGCGCGTACGAGCAGTACTTC. The chain employs TRBV29-1 and TRBJ2-7, with 8 nucleotides matching TRBD1. The CDR3 loop spans 12 amino acids. In germline, CDR1 is SQVTM, CDR2 ANQGSEA. Germline trimming cut 7 bases from V and 4 bases from J; bases unmatched to any gene: 6.

CDR3 residues: CASSDVSFDRRVNEQFF. CDR3 nucleotide sequence: TGTGCCAGCAGTGATGTTAGTTTCGATAGGAGGGTCAATGAGCAGTTCTTC. The rearrangement joins TRBV6-1 to TRBJ2-1; perhaps TRBD2 as D (6 bases). The length of the CDR3 is 17 residues. V was cut by 3 bases and J by 6 bases, with 21 bases left in between. Germline V gene lookup returns CDR1 MNHNS and CDR2 SASEGT.

This clone was seen once. The genes are TRBV7-2 and TRBJ1-2; TRBD1 is a possible D gene (6 bases). The CDR3 runs to 16 residues. Germline lookup yields CDR1 SGHTA and CDR2 FQGNSA. Trimming took off 3 bases at V and 3 bases at J, with 17 bases between the two ends. Here the CDR3 DNA reads TGTGCCAGCAGCTTCCGGGGTGGGGGCCTTGACTATGGCTACACCTTC. It is translated as CASSFRGGGLDYGYTF.

The chain links TRBV7-2 to TRBJ1-2; the D gene is possibly TRBD1 (6 bases). Germline-derived CDR1 and CDR2 are SGHTA and FQGNSA. The CDR3 consists of 14 residues. V lost 5 bases, J lost 6 bases, and 16 bases lay in between. The CDR3 reads CASSLGGASNGYTF. In DNA form, the CDR3 reads TGTGCCAGCAGCCTGGGGGGGGCGTCGAATGGCTACACCTTC.

V gene TRBV6-5 combines with J gene TRBJ2-7; TRBD2 matches 12 bases. Germline CDR1 is MNHEY and CDR2 is SVGAGI. V lost 5 bases, J lost 9 bases, and 8 bases stayed unmatched. The CDR3 extends over 14 amino acids. The CDR3 nucleotides read TGTGCCAGCAGTACAGGACTAGCGGGATTAAGGCAGTACTTC. This translates into CASSTGLAGLRQYF.

In this sample, this clone turned up a few times. This chain links TRBV28 with TRBJ2-7; TRBD1 aligns across 9 bases. V was clipped by 6 bases and J by 3 bases; unmatched bases: 9. Germline V gene lookup returns CDR1 MDHEN and CDR2 SYDVKM. The CDR3 sequence is 15 residues long. The CDR3 loop is CASSPRGTGIYEQYF. The DNA of the CDR3 is TGTGCCAGCAGCCCTCGGGGGACAGGGATCTACGAGCAGTACTTC.

This clone was counted a few times. This rearrangement joins TRBV6-6 to TRBJ1-2; TRBD1 matches 9 bases. CDR1 and CDR2 from the germline V gene are MNHNY and SVGAGI (reference sequence). The CDR3 is made up of 15 amino acids. The junction had 11 bases not matched to a gene; V was cut back by 5 bases and J by 7 bases. CDR3 residues: CASSPRTGGSGGYTF. Here the CDR3 DNA reads TGTGCCAGCAGTCCTCGAACAGGGGGCAGTGGTGGCTACACCTTC.